This TCR beta chain was observed in a study of blood T cells in healthy people across ages (dated by TCRdb to the mid-2010s). Background on the whole study: Template switching captured roughly one uniquely barcoded TCR beta cDNA molecule per two T cells in model experiments. Age-related changes in TCR beta repertoire diversity were measured in the study by deep sequencing normalized with unique cDNA molecular identifiers. The donors were split into four age groups: young (average around 15 years), middle-aged (39), aged (over 55) and long-lived (over 75). Donors of different ages were randomly distributed across sequencing lanes to avoid experimental bias. Two additional independent replicas of 1 million unique cDNA reads from the same blood draw were analyzed for two donors (one aged 18 to 30 and one aged 80 or older).

This clonotype was picked up many times. Which antigen it targets is not known. The sample holds no much larger clone one base away, and base qualities are not on file. Libraries were prepared through 5' RACE. Data came from an Illumina HiSeq 2500. A second PCR of 7 to 11 cycles was run with a J-beta primer mix and a sample-barcoded 5' primer. Each TCR beta cDNA molecule received a unique molecular identifier from a template-switch 5' adaptor carrying 12 random nucleotides. Each sample yielded at least 2.5 million CDR3-containing paired-end reads. First-strand cDNA was synthesized from all RNA with the Mint cDNA synthesis kit, primed by a TRBC-specific oligonucleotide. Following uracil-DNA glycosylase treatment, a first 18-cycle PCR with universal primers M1SS and BC2_uni_R was performed on all cDNA. Per the source publication's procedure: For normalization, 1 million high-quality reads were randomly selected from each sample, with every read carrying a distinct molecular identifier. Instead of being binned into consensus sequences, reads with shared molecular identifiers were discarded. MiTCR, with a Q25 quality threshold and the strictest error-elimination algorithm, was used for CDR3 identification, clonotype clustering and error correction. A nonparametric unseen species model using Euler transformation provided a lower-bound estimate of total TCR beta diversity. TCRdb reanalyzed the raw reads on its own, using fastp at Q25 for trimming and MiXCR for clone calling, and kept in-frame beta chains. Entries that share a CDR3 protein sequence are merged under the most common genes and DNA. TCRdb's processing, not the authors', yielded these V and J calls. Recorded for this sample are 630,000 or so distinct CDR3 sequences; roughly 32% of them occurred a single time. The leading ten clones occupy 15% to 17% of the sample.

The V end gives up 6 bases and the J end 3 bases, leaving 5 bases in the junction not matched to a gene. The CDR3, cysteine through phenylalanine, is 15 amino acids long. Only the CDR3 DNA stays, 45 bases, in frame from base 1. Based on the germline V gene, the CDR1 and CDR2 sequences are SQVTM and ANQGSEA. On the study overall, not on this receptor specifically: Because profiling used bulk unsorted PBMCs, naive and antigen-experienced compartments could not be compared conclusively. There was a strong correlation between observed TCR beta diversity and the percentage of naive T cells measured by flow cytometry. The long-lived group showed more naive CD4+ T cells, fewer expanded clones and increased TCR diversity than the aged group, suggesting age selection. Estimates of total diversity based on one million sequenced T cells were regarded as lower bounds and as underestimates. Because the CMV infection status of the donors was unknown, age-related changes in expanded clonotypes may potentially have been confounded. Observed TCR beta diversity per million T cells fell roughly linearly with age, and a significant reduction was already apparent by age around 40.

The donors were roughly 39 Caucasian individuals from Russia, aged about 6 to 100 years, who were systemically healthy. Each donor gave around 9.8 milliliters of peripheral blood, collected into EDTA-treated Vacutainer tubes. Ficoll-Paque density-gradient centrifugation was used to isolate PBMCs, with at least 6.5 million per sample. Total RNA was extracted from PBMCs with Trizol reagent, with at least 5.5 micrograms obtained per sample. For every donor, flow cytometry on a PBMC aliquot measured the percentage of naive CD45RAhigh/CD27high T cells. The V and J segments used are TRBV29-1 and TRBJ2-3, and TRBD2 matches 14 of the central bases. Sequences were obtained from blood. The source of this sequence is a woman of 80 years or more in good health. Donor details come from another sample of the same person, matched by shared clones. The sequenced DNA: TGCAGCGTGGGTGGGACTAGCGGGGGAACAGATACGCAGTATTTT. This yields the protein CSVGGTSGGTDTQYF.